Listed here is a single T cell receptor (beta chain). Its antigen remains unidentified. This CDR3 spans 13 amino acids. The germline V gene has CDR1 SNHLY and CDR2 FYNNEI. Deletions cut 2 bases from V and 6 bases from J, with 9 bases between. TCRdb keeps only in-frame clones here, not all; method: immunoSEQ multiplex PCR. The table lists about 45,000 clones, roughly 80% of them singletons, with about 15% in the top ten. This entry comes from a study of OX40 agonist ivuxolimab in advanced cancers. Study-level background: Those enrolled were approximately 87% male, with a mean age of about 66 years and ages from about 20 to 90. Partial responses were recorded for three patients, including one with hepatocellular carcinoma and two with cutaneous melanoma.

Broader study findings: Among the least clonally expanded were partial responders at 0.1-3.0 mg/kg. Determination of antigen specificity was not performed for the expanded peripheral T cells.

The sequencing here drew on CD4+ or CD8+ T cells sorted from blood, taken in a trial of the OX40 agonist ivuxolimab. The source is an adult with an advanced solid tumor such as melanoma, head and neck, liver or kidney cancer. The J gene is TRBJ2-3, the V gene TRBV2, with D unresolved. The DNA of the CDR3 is TGTGCCAGCAGTGAAAGCCCTTTGGATACGCAGTATTTT. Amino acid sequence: CASSESPLDTQYF.